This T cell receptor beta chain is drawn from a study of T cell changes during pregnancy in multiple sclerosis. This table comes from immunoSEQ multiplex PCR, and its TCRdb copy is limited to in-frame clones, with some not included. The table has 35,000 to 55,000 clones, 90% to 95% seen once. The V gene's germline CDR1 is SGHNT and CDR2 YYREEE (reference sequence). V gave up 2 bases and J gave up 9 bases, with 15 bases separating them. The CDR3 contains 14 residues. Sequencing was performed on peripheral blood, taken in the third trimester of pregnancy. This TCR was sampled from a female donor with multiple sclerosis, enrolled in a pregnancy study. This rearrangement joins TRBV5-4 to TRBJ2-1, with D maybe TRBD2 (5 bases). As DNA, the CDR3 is TGTGCCAGCAGCTTAGACCCAGCGGTCGGTGAGCAGTTCTTC. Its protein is CASSLDPAVGEQFF.